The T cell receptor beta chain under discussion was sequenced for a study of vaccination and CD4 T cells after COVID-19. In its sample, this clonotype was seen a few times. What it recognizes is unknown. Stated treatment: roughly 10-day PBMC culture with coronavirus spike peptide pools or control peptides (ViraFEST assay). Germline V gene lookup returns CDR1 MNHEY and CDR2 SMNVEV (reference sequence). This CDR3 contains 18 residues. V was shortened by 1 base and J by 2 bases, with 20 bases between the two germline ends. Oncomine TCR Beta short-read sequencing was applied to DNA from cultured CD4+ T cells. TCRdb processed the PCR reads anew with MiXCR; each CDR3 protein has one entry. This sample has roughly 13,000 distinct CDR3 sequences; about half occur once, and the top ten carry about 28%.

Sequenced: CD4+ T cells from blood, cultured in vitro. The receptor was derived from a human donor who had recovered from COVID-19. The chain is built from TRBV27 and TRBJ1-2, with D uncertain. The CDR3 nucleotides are TGTGCCAGCAGTTTATTCGGAGGCCTGTCGATGTGGAACTATGGCTACACCTTC. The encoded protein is CASSLFGGLSMWNYGYTF.